The 9 T cell receptor beta chains given below trace back to one sample, sequenced in a study of CD8+ T cells in alopecia areata. Extracted RNA was reverse transcribed, and the resulting cDNA served as sequencing template. TCRdb's table, derived via immunoSEQ multiplex PCR, lists solely in-frame clones and lacks some. The sample contains approximately 210,000 clones, around 43% of which appear only once. Documented treatment: oral pan-JAK inhibitor, 5-10 mg twice daily. The sample here was CD4+ T cells sorted from blood, taken at roughly week 36, from a patient treated with tofacitinib. The receptors originated from a human donor with alopecia areata.

There are a few counts of this clone. This chain joins TRBV7-8 and TRBJ1-2; D perhaps matches TRBD1 (5 bases). The length of the CDR3 is 14 residues. Per germline, CDR1 SGHVS and CDR2 FQNEAQ. V lost 0 bases to trimming and J lost 8 bases, with 13 bases between them. Written as DNA, the CDR3 is TGTGCCAGCAGCTTAGCGGTGCGGGGACTAGGCTACACCTTC. Residues: CASSLAVRGLGYTF.

This clone has a handful of counts. The V call is TRBV29-1, the J call TRBJ2-5; maybe TRBD2 (6 bases). The CDR3 covers 12 residues. Germline V gene lookup returns CDR1 SQVTM and CDR2 ANQGSEA. V was trimmed by 2 bases and J by 7 bases, leaving 11 bases between them. CDR3 nucleotide sequence: TGCAGCGTTGAAACGGGGGTGGGGACCCAGTACTTC. The encoded protein is CSVETGVGTQYF.

The rearrangement uses TRBV6-1 and TRBJ2-3, with TRBD1 matching 7 bases. This CDR3 has 16 residues. The trim removed 1 base at V and 2 bases at J, leaving 6 bases unmatched. The germline V gene has CDR1 MNHNS and CDR2 SASEGT. The CDR3: CASSEVTGADTDTQYF. CDR3 DNA sequence: TGTGCCAGCAGTGAAGTAACAGGGGCCGACACAGATACGCAGTATTTT.

This clone was seen only a few times. This chain links TRBV30 with TRBJ1-1; D might be TRBD1 (5 bases). Germline CDR1 GTSNPN, CDR2 SVGIG (reference sequence). The CDR3 has 13 residues. V gave up 6 bases and J gave up 6 bases, with 17 bases separating them. The CDR3 nucleotides read TGTGCCTGCTCTGCTGGGTGGGGCGCTGAAGCTTTCTTT. This codes for CACSAGWGAEAFF.

The V gene is TRBV9, the J gene TRBJ2-5; 7 bases agree with TRBD2. J was trimmed by 5 bases and V by 0 bases; bases with no gene match: 7. Germline values: CDR1 SGDLS, CDR2 YYNGEE. The CDR3 contains 15 residues. This CDR3 reads CASSVVAGRWETQYF. Here the CDR3 DNA reads TGTGCCAGCAGCGTAGTTGCCGGGAGGTGGGAGACCCAGTACTTC.

The CDR3: CASSLVGTSGSQDEQYF. In nucleotides, the CDR3 is TGTGCCAGCAGCTTAGTAGGCACTAGCGGGAGTCAGGACGAGCAGTACTTC. The rearrangement joins TRBV7-2 to TRBJ2-7, with 11 bases that match TRBD2. V lost 1 base to trimming and J lost 5 bases; unmatched junction nucleotides: 10. The germline V gene has CDR1 SGHTA and CDR2 FQGNSA. The CDR3 is 17 residues long.

V gene TRBV27 combines with J gene TRBJ1-1, with 7 bases identical to TRBD1. Losses at the gene ends were 7 bases for V and 5 bases for J; bases not matched to a gene: 7. CDR3 size: 13 residues. CDR1 and CDR2 from the germline V gene are MNHEY and SMNVEV (reference sequence). The chain's CDR3 is CASIKTGETEAFF. The CDR3, as DNA: TGTGCCAGCATCAAAACAGGGGAAACTGAAGCTTTCTTT.

This clone was detected many times. This chain uses TRBV5-1 with TRBJ2-1; 11 positions match TRBD2. Per the germline V gene, CDR1 is SGHRS and CDR2 is YFSETQ. V was pared by 2 bases and J by 4 bases, with 8 bases of the junction left unmatched. The CDR3 loop spans 17 amino acids. CDR3: CASSFRATSGTYNEQFF. Written as DNA, the CDR3 is TGCGCCAGCAGCTTCAGAGCGACTAGCGGGACTTACAATGAGCAGTTCTTC.

This clone was seen more than once but under ten times. This chain links TRBV4-1 with TRBJ2-7; TRBD1 matches 7 bases. V trimming: 1 base; J trimming: 1 base; junction bases outside the gene matches: 4. CDR1 MGHRA and CDR2 YSYEKL come from the germline V gene. This CDR3 spans 15 amino acids. The chain's CDR3 is CASSQVRDSSYEQYF. CDR3 in DNA: TGCGCCAGCAGCCAAGTCCGGGACAGTTCCTACGAGCAGTACTTC.